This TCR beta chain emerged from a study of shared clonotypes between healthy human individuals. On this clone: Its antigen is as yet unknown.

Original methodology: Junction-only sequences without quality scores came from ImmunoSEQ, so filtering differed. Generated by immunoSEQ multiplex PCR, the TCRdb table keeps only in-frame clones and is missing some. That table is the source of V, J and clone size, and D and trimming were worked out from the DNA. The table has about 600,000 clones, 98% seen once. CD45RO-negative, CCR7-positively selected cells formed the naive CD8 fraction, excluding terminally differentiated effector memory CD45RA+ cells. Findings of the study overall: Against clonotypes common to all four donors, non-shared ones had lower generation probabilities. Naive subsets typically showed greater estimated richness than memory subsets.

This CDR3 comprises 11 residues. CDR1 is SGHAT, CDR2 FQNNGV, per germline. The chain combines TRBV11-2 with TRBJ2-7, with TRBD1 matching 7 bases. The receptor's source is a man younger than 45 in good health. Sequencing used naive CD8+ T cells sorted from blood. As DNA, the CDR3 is TGTGCAACGGCAGGGGGCTACGAGCAGTACTTC. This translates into CATAGGYEQYF. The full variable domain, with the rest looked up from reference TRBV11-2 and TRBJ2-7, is EAGVAQSPRYKIIEKRQSVAFWCNPISGHATLYWYQQILGQGPKLLIQFQNNGVVDDSQLPKDRFSAERLKGVDSTLKIQPAKLEDSAVYLCATAGGYEQYFGPGTRLTVT.